This TCR beta chain was captured by sequencing in a study of CD8 T cells in ankylosing spondylitis. This clonotype was seen at least ten times. No antigen is known for it. Molecular-barcoded quantitative 5'-RACE produced these TCR beta libraries. TCRdb reprocessed the 5' RACE reads via MiXCR and lists one record per CDR3 protein. The sample includes about 240,000 distinct CDR3 sequences, about 9.1% seen only once; the top ten take approximately 6.2%. Trimming took 0 bases from V and 0 from J, leaving 12 bases between them. Germline assignment: CDR1 SGHRS and CDR2 YFSETQ. The CDR3 is 17 amino acids. Notes on the study in general: Seemingly distinctive of ankylosing spondylitis blood was a TCR beta motif formed by eight highly homologous variants. Disease-linked clones reportedly showed significant enrichment in matched ankylosing spondylitis synovial fluid. A subset of motif variants has previously been described in the synovial fluid and blood of reactive arthritis.

The sequenced sample consisted of blood, either unsorted or a sorted T cell fraction (not recorded which). The receptor comes from a male donor with ankylosing spondylitis or in good health (not recorded which). The chain has TRBV5-1 and TRBJ1-4; maybe TRBD1 (6 bases). CDR3 region: CASSLDRVIATNEKLFF. The CDR3, as DNA: TGCGCCAGCAGCTTGGACAGGGTAATCGCAACTAATGAAAAACTGTTTTTT.